The next 5 T cell receptor beta chains were all read from a single sample in a study of tumor-infiltrating lymphocytes in primary liver carcinoma. Production of TCR beta cDNA used approximately 0.55 ug total RNA together with a constant-region primer. Slightly modified ARM-PCR, run as three nested multiplex PCR rounds, produced the TCR beta libraries. Amplification in the first two PCR rounds was performed using TRBV1-TRBV30 forward primers and a C-beta reverse primer for 10 cycles each. Each CDR3 protein gets one entry after TCRdb re-called the multiplex PCR reads with MiXCR. Of 150,000 to 200,000 distinct CDR3 sequences listed, 85% were seen once; the top ten hold 15% to 20%. Extraction of RNA together with DNA used about 17-30 mg of unsorted bulk tissue. The material sequenced was tumor tissue from primary liver carcinoma. The origin of the receptors is a man in his forties with primary liver carcinoma and hepatitis B virus infection.

At least ten counts were recorded for this clonotype. The rearrangement joins TRBV5-4 to TRBJ2-3; D remains ambiguous. Looked up from germline, CDR1 is SGHNT and CDR2 is YYREEE (reference sequence). V was clipped by 1 base and J by 2 bases, with 5 bases between them. The CDR3 length is 13 residues. CDR3 loop: CASSLPYTDTQYF. CDR3 coding DNA: TGTGCCAGCAGCTTGCCCTACACAGATACGCAGTATTTT.

Comment on this clonotype: One end of the junction does not line up with germline, which may come from a read error. This chain links TRBV29-1 with TRBJ2-2; TRBD2 aligns across 8 bases. This CDR3 region has 15 residues. Germline CDR1 SQVTM, CDR2 ANQGSEA. The CDR3 reads CSVATSAANTGELFF. The CDR3 DNA reads as TGTAGCGTTGCGACTAGCGCTGCGAACACCGGGGAGCTGTTTTTT.

On this clonotype: The CDR3 does not end in the conserved phenylalanine or tryptophan, so this is likely a read error. The limits of the CDR3 on the DNA are not certain, so only TCRdb's listed CDR3 is given. The rearrangement links TRBV5-4 to TRBJ2-5; the table assigns TRBD1, which was not confirmed against the DNA. CDR1 and CDR2 from the germline V gene are SGHNT and YYREEE (reference sequence). The CDR3 region is 14 residues in length, termini included. CDR3 sequence: CASSTPTDSETQNL.

A remark on this clonotype: One junction end does not reproduce the germline sequence, and a read error may be involved. The V and J genes are TRBV4-3 and TRBJ2-1; TRBD2 might be the D (6 bases). Germline CDR1 and CDR2: LGHNA and YSLEER. The CDR3 spans 17 residues. The CDR3 DNA follows: TGCGCCAGCTGCCAAGACCTAGCTGGAGGGCCTTACAATGAGCAGTTCTTC. Amino acid sequence: CASCQDLAGGPYNEQFF.

The gene calls are TRBV9 and TRBJ2-3; 10 bases line up with TRBD2. The germline CDR1 and CDR2 sequences are SGDLS and YYNGEE. The CDR3 sequence is 15 residues long. Trimming at V came to 1 base and at J to 5 bases, leaving 4 bases not matched to a gene. The CDR3 here is CASSVLAGAIDTQYF. The CDR3 nucleotides are TGTGCCAGCAGCGTACTAGCGGGAGCTATAGATACGCAGTATTTT.